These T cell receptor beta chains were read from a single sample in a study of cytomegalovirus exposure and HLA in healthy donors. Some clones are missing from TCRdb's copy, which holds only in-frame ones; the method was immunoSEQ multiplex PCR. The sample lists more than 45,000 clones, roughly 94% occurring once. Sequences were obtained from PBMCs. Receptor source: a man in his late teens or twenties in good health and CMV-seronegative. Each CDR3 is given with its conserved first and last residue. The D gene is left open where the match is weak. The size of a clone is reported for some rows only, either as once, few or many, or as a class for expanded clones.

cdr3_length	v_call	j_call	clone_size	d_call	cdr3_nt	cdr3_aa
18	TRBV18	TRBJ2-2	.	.	TGTGCCAGCTCACTTGATATGACACCGGGGTTTAACACCGGGGAGCTGTTTTTT	CASSLDMTPGFNTGELFF
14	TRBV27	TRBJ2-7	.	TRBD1	TGTGCCAGCAGTTTTGTGGCAGGGGGCTACGAGCAGTACTTC	CASSFVAGGYEQYF
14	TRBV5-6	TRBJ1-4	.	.	TGTGCCAGCAGCTTGGTGGACTTTAATGAAAAACTGTTTTTT	CASSLVDFNEKLFF
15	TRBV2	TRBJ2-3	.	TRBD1	TGTGCCAGCAGGGAACAGGGGTCTAGCACAGATACGCAGTATTTT	CASREQGSSTDTQYF
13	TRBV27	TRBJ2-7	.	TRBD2	TGTGCCAGCAGTCCTAGCGGAGCCTACGAGCAGTACTTC	CASSPSGAYEQYF
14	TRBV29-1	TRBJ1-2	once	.	TGCAGCGTTGTAGAGGGGGAGGGTGACTATGGCTACACCTTC	CSVVEGEGDYGYTF
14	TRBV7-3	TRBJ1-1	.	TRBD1	TGTGCCAGCAGCTTACAGGGGGCGAACACTGAAGCTTTCTTT	CASSLQGANTEAFF
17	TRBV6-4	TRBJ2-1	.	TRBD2	TGTGCCAGCAGTGACCCCCCGGGACTAGCGGGAGAGAATGAGCAGTTCTTC	CASSDPPGLAGENEQFF
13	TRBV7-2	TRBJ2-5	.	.	TGTGCTTCCGGGAGAGCGTCTATAGAGACCCAGTACTTC	CASGRASIETQYF
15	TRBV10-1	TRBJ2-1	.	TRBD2	TGCGCCAGCTCGACTAGCGGGAGCACGTTGAATGAGCAGTTCTTC	CASSTSGSTLNEQFF
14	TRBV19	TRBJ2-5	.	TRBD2	TGTGCCAGTAGTGTGGGACTAGCTCTAGAGACCCAGTACTTC	CASSVGLALETQYF
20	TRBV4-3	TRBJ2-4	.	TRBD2	TGCGCCAGCAGCCAAGGGAGGCCTAGCGGAGCTACACTAGCCAAAAACATTCAGTACTTC	CASSQGRPSGATLAKNIQYF
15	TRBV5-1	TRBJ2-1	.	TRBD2	TGCGCCAGCAGCTTGGCACTAGCGGGAGCGGGTGAGCAGTTCTTC	CASSLALAGAGEQFF
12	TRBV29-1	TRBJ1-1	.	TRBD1	TGCAGCGTTGCGGGACAGGGAACTGAAGCTTTCTTT	CSVAGQGTEAFF
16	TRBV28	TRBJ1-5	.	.	TGTGCCAGCAGCCCCTTGGGGGCTAGTTGGAATCAGCCCCAGCATTTT	CASSPLGASWNQPQHF
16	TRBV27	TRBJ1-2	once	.	TGTGCCAGCACCCCAGTCGGCGGATATCCTAACTATGGCTACACCTTC	CASTPVGGYPNYGYTF
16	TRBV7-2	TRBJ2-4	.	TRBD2	TGTGCCAGCAGCTATAGGACTAGCGGGATGGCCAACATTCAGTACTTC	CASSYRTSGMANIQYF
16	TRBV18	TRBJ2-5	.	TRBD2	TGTGCCAGCTCACCACAAAACAGCGGGAGCGGAGAGACCCAGTACTTC	CASSPQNSGSGETQYF
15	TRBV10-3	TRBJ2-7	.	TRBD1	TGTGCCATCAGTTTCGCCGCCCGACAGGGGGACGAGCAGTACTTC	CAISFAARQGDEQYF
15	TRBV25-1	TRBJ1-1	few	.	TGTGCCAGCAGTGAGGCAGGGGCCAAGAACACTGAAGCTTTCTTT	CASSEAGAKNTEAFF
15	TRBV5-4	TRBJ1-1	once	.	TGTGCCAGCAGCTTGTTTAACAGTCCGAACACTGAAGCTTTCTTT	CASSLFNSPNTEAFF
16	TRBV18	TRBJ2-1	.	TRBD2	TGTGCCAGCTCACCACCGGGACTAGCGGGAGTAGATGAGCAGTTCTTC	CASSPPGLAGVDEQFF
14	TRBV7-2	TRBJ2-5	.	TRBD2	TGTGCCAGCAGCTTACTAGCGGGAGGAGAGACCCAGTACTTC	CASSLLAGGETQYF
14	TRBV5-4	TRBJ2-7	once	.	TGTGCCAGCAGCTGGAGCTTTGACAGGACCGAGCAGTACTTC	CASSWSFDRTEQYF
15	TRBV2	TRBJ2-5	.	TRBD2	TGTGCCAGCAGCGGACTAGCGCGCGATCGGGAGACCCAGTACTTC	CASSGLARDRETQYF
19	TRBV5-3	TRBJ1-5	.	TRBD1	TGTGCCAGAAGCAGGCACAGGGGGCTACGGGCGTTAGGCAATCAGCCCCAGCATTTT	CARSRHRGLRALGNQPQHF
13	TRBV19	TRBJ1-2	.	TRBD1	TGTGCCAGTAGTTCGATTGACAGGGCCGGCTACACCTTC	CASSSIDRAGYTF
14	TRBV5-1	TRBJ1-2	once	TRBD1	TGCGCCAGCGGACCGCTAGACAGGGGGGAAGGCTACACCTTC	CASGPLDRGEGYTF
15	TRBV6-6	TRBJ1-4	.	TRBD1	TGTGCCAGCAGTTACAAGGACAGGGTGAATGAAAAACTGTTTTTT	CASSYKDRVNEKLFF
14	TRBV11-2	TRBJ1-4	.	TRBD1	TGTGCCAGCAGCCCGGAGGGACAGCATGAAAAACTGTTTTTT	CASSPEGQHEKLFF
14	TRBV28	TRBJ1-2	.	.	TGTGCCAGCAGCTTCGTAGGCGGCGGGTATGGCTACACCTTC	CASSFVGGGYGYTF
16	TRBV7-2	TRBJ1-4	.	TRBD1	TGTGCCAGCAGCAGTGCGACCCCGGGACAGAGAGAAAAACTGTTTTTT	CASSSATPGQREKLFF
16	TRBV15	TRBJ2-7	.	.	TGTGCCACCAGCTCTTCCCGTTATGGGAGCTCCTACGAGCAGTACTTC	CATSSSRYGSSYEQYF
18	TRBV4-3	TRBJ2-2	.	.	TGCGCCAGCAGCCGTCCGATTCGGGACTTCTGGAACACCGGGGAGCTGTTTTTT	CASSRPIRDFWNTGELFF
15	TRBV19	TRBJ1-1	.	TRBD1	TGTGCCAGTAGCCAATGGGACAGGTCTTACACTGAAGCTTTCTTT	CASSQWDRSYTEAFF
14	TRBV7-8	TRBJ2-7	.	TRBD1	TGTGCCAGCAGCTTGGGGACAGGAAGCTACGAGCAGTACTTC	CASSLGTGSYEQYF
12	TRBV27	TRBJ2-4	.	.	TGTGCCAGCACCTCAGGGGGGAACATTCAGTACTTC	CASTSGGNIQYF
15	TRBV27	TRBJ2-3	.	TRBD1	TGTGCCAGCAGTTTATCAAGACAGGGAGCAGATACGCAGTATTTT	CASSLSRQGADTQYF
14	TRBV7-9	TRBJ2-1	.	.	TGTGCCAGCAGCTCGGACAGTGCCCCCAATGAGCAGTTCTTC	CASSSDSAPNEQFF
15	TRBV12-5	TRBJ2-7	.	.	TGTGCTAGTGGTTTAGGGACAATAAGCTCCTACGAGCAGTACTTC	CASGLGTISSYEQYF
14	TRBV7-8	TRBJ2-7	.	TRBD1	TGTGCCAGCAGCTTCCCCGCGACAGGGAACGAGCAGTACTTC	CASSFPATGNEQYF
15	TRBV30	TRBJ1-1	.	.	TGTGCCTGGAGTGTCCCTGGTATGGGCGGGACTGAAGCTTTCTTT	CAWSVPGMGGTEAFF
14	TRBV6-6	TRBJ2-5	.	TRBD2	TGTGCCACCGCTCCGGGAGGCCGGGAAGAGACCCAGTACTTC	CATAPGGREETQYF
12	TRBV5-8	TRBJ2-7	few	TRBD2	TGTGCCAGCAGGGGACTAGCGTGGGAGCAGTACTTC	CASRGLAWEQYF
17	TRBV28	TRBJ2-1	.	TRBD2	TGTGCCAGCAGTTCCTACCAACTAGCGGGAGTGAGAAATGAGCAGTTCTTC	CASSSYQLAGVRNEQFF
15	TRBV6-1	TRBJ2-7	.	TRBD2	TGTGCCAGCAATACTGGACTAGCGGGAGTCTACGAGCAGTACTTC	CASNTGLAGVYEQYF
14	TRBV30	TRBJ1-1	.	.	TGTGCCTGGACCCCCCGGGGGGGGAGGACTGAAGCTTTCTTT	CAWTPRGGRTEAFF
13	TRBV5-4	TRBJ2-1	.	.	TGTGCCAGCAGCTTGTTCAGGGGTGATGAGCAGTTCTTC	CASSLFRGDEQFF
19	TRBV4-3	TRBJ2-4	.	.	TGCGCCAGCAGCCAAGATTGGCGACCGGGGGGCGAGGCCAAAAACATTCAGTACTTC	CASSQDWRPGGEAKNIQYF
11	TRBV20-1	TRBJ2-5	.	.	TGCAGTGCTAGGAACTTGGAGACCCAGTACTTC	CSARNLETQYF
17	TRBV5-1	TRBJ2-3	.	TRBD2	TGCGCCAGCAGCACGGGACTAGCGGTGTCTAGCACAGATACGCAGTATTTT	CASSTGLAVSSTDTQYF